This T cell receptor (beta chain) is from a study of tumor-infiltrating lymphocytes in localized non-small cell lung cancer. Assay used: immunoSEQ multiplex PCR; TCRdb lists only in-frame clones, some missing. The top ten clones hold about 17% of a sample with about 16,000 clones, about 42% of them seen once. The sequencing sample was made of lung tumor tissue. This clonotype originated in a human donor with non-small cell lung cancer.

The CDR3 protein is CASSDRVGYTF. The CDR3 region has the DNA TGTGCCAGCAGTGACAGGGTTGGCTACACCTTC. The chain couples TRBV6-1 to TRBJ1-2; perhaps TRBD1 as D (5 bases). This CDR3 spans 11 amino acids. Trimming shortened V by 3 bases and J by 7 bases, and 6 bases separated the two germline ends. The germline V gene has CDR1 MNHNS and CDR2 SASEGT.